These T cell receptor beta chains were read from a single sample in a study of CD8 T cells in ankylosing spondylitis. Using its own MiXCR run on the 5' RACE reads, TCRdb lists one record per CDR3 protein. Seen here are around 490,000 distinct CDR3 sequences, less than 6% observed once, and the top ten hold approximately 4%. The sequencing sample was made of blood, either unsorted or a sorted T cell fraction (not recorded which). The receptors originated from a male donor with ankylosing spondylitis. CDR3s include the opening cysteine and the closing phenylalanine or tryptophan. A D gene is named only where the DNA matches it firmly. Rows may omit the clone size; those that give it use once, few, many or a size class.

CDR3 DNA: TGTGCTAGCAGCTTAGGCGGTCTAAATGAGCAGTTCTTC; CDR3 protein: CASSLGGLNEQFF; J gene: TRBJ2-1; clone size: many; V gene: TRBV7-7; D gene: -
CDR3 DNA: TGTGCCAGCAGCTTAGAGGCCCCCGGGGAGCTGTTTTTT; CDR3 protein: CASSLEAPGELFF; J gene: TRBJ2-2; clone size: many; V gene: TRBV7-9; D gene: -
CDR3 DNA: TGTGCCAGCAGACAGGGGGTGGGCCCTGAAGCTTTCTTT; CDR3 protein: CASRQGVGPEAFF; J gene: TRBJ1-1; clone size: many; V gene: TRBV6-2/TRBV6-3; D gene: TRBD1
CDR3 DNA: TGCGCCAGCAGCTTAAGCGACATCTCGAACACTGAAGCTTTCTTT; CDR3 protein: CASSLSDISNTEAFF; J gene: TRBJ1-1; clone size: many; V gene: TRBV5-1; D gene: -
CDR3 DNA: TGTGCCAGTTCGGGAGGGCTTTCCAACAATGAAAAACTGTTTTTT; CDR3 protein: CASSGGLSNNEKLFF; J gene: TRBJ1-4; clone size: few; V gene: TRBV5-5; D gene: -
CDR3 DNA: TGTGCCAGCAGCCGGACCGGACTAGCGGGGGACAATGAGCAGTTCTTC; CDR3 protein: CASSRTGLAGDNEQFF; J gene: TRBJ2-1; clone size: -; V gene: TRBV7-9; D gene: TRBD2
CDR3 DNA: TGTGCCAGCAGCCGGGAGTCGGTCACCGGGGAGCTGTTTTTT; CDR3 protein: CASSRESVTGELFF; J gene: TRBJ2-2; clone size: many; V gene: TRBV6-2/TRBV6-3; D gene: -
CDR3 DNA: TGTGCCATCAGTGATTGGGGGAAGTCTGGCGAGCAGTACTTC; CDR3 protein: CAISDWGKSGEQYF; J gene: TRBJ2-7; clone size: many; V gene: TRBV10-3; D gene: -
CDR3 DNA: TGTGCCAGCAGCTTCTGGACGGCTCGTAATGAGCAGTTCTTC; CDR3 protein: CASSFWTARNEQFF; J gene: TRBJ2-1; clone size: many; V gene: TRBV7-2; D gene: -
CDR3 DNA: TGTGCCAGCAGCCCCTCTAAACTTGGGGAGCAGTACTTC; CDR3 protein: CASSPSKLGEQYF; J gene: TRBJ2-7; clone size: many; V gene: TRBV7-2; D gene: -
CDR3 DNA: TGCGCCAGCAGCTTGCAAGTCCAGGGTAATTCCTACAATGAGCAGTTCTTC; CDR3 protein: CASSLQVQGNSYNEQFF; J gene: TRBJ2-1; clone size: many; V gene: TRBV5-1; D gene: -
CDR3 DNA: TGTGCCAGCAGCCCCCGGACGGTCAGTAGCTCCTACGAGCAGTACTTC; CDR3 protein: CASSPRTVSSSYEQYF; J gene: TRBJ2-7; clone size: -; V gene: TRBV7-9; D gene: -
CDR3 DNA: TGTGCCAGCAGCGCTAGAAGACAGGGCACAGATACGCAGTATTTT; CDR3 protein: CASSARRQGTDTQYF; J gene: TRBJ2-3; clone size: many; V gene: TRBV9; D gene: -
CDR3 DNA: TGTGCCAGCAGCTCCCGGGGGGGGCCGGGTGAGCAGTTCTTC; CDR3 protein: CASSSRGGPGEQFF; J gene: TRBJ2-1; clone size: few; V gene: TRBV7-2; D gene: TRBD2
CDR3 DNA: TGTGCCAGCAGTACTCTCGGGGCGGCTTTAGGGGACTATGGCTACACCTTC; CDR3 protein: CASSTLGAALGDYGYTF; J gene: TRBJ1-2; clone size: many; V gene: TRBV27; D gene: -
CDR3 DNA: TGCAGTGCTAGAATGGGGGCTTCGAACACCGGGGAGCTGTTTTTT; CDR3 protein: CSARMGASNTGELFF; J gene: TRBJ2-2; clone size: many; V gene: TRBV20-1; D gene: -
CDR3 DNA: TGCAGTGCTTCATGGACAGCCTCGTCCCATCAGCCCCAGCATTTT; CDR3 protein: CSASWTASSHQPQHF; J gene: TRBJ1-5; clone size: many; V gene: TRBV20-1; D gene: -
CDR3 DNA: TGCGCCAGCAGCGAACCGGGACAGGAATCCTATGGCTACACCTTC; CDR3 protein: CASSEPGQESYGYTF; J gene: TRBJ1-2; clone size: many; V gene: TRBV5-1; D gene: TRBD1
CDR3 DNA: TGTGCCAGCAGCTTACCCCGACGTCTGAGTCTCAATCAGCCCCAGCATTTT; CDR3 protein: CASSLPRRLSLNQPQHF; J gene: TRBJ1-5; clone size: many; V gene: TRBV7-8; D gene: -
CDR3 DNA: TGTGCCACCAGTGTTGCAGGGGCCAACGTCCTGACTTTC; CDR3 protein: CATSVAGANVLTF; J gene: TRBJ2-6; clone size: many; V gene: TRBV24-1; D gene: -
CDR3 DNA: TGTGCCAGCAGACGGGGGGGGCCCGAAGAGACCCAGTACTTC; CDR3 protein: CASRRGGPEETQYF; J gene: TRBJ2-5; clone size: many; V gene: TRBV28; D gene: TRBD2
CDR3 DNA: TGTGCCAGCAGTTACTTAACTAGCGGGAGGGTAGAGCAGTTCTTC; CDR3 protein: CASSYLTSGRVEQFF; J gene: TRBJ2-1; clone size: few; V gene: TRBV6-5; D gene: TRBD2
CDR3 DNA: TGTGCCAGCAGTCCGATACGCCTCACCGGGGAGCTGTTTTTT; CDR3 protein: CASSPIRLTGELFF; J gene: TRBJ2-2; clone size: -; V gene: TRBV27; D gene: -
CDR3 DNA: TGTGCCAGCAGCTTTAATTATGCGCTTCAGCAGTACTTC; CDR3 protein: CASSFNYALQQYF; J gene: TRBJ2-7; clone size: many; V gene: TRBV7-2; D gene: -
CDR3 DNA: TGTGCCAGCAGCTTAGTACAGGAAGGGGTGACCCAGTACTTC; CDR3 protein: CASSLVQEGVTQYF; J gene: TRBJ2-5; clone size: many; V gene: TRBV7-2; D gene: -
CDR3 DNA: TGCAGTGCTAGTGGCCTAGGGGGAGATACGCAGTATTTT; CDR3 protein: CSASGLGGDTQYF; J gene: TRBJ2-3; clone size: few; V gene: TRBV20-1; D gene: -
CDR3 DNA: TGCAGCGCGGCGGGGGCAAGAGGTGGCTACACCTTC; CDR3 protein: CSAAGARGGYTF; J gene: TRBJ1-2; clone size: many; V gene: TRBV29-1; D gene: -